These 6 T cell receptor beta chains share one sample of origin, sequenced in a study of T cells after yellow fever vaccination. Using its own MiXCR run on the 5' RACE reads, TCRdb lists one record per CDR3 protein. There are 500,000 to 650,000 distinct CDR3 sequences in the sample; approximately 13% occur only once, and about 15% lies in the top ten. Sample: PBMCs, taken on the day of the yellow fever booster vaccination. The receptors here all came from a man aged 25-45 years who received the YFV17D yellow fever vaccine.

This clonotype was counted only a few times. The V gene is TRBV5-6, the J gene TRBJ2-7; D is perhaps TRBD1 (6 bases). CDR1 is SGHDT, CDR2 YYEEEE, per germline. The V end was cut by 1 base, the J end by 5 bases, with 16 bases between. This CDR3 spans 15 amino acids. The CDR3 DNA is TGTGCCAGCAGCTTGTTAGGTCACAGGGCTGACGAGCAGTACTTC. This translates into CASSLLGHRADEQYF.

The rearrangement joins TRBV6-5 to TRBJ2-5; no definite D call. The V and J ends lost 2 bases and 1 base respectively, with 11 bases between them. Germline V gives CDR1 MNHEY, CDR2 SVGAGI. This CDR3 comprises 15 residues. DNA of the CDR3: TGTGCCAGCAGTTACAGTCGGGCAGTCCAAGAGACCCAGTACTTC. It codes for CASSYSRAVQETQYF.

The chain uses TRBV2 and TRBJ2-7; 9 bases fit TRBD2. Trimming at V came to 6 bases and at J to 3 bases, leaving 6 bases not matched to a gene. Germline V gene lookup returns CDR1 SNHLY and CDR2 FYNNEI. CDR3 length: 14 residues. This CDR3 reads CASRLAGVLYEQYF. The DNA of the CDR3 is TGTGCCAGCAGGTTAGCGGGAGTTCTCTACGAGCAGTACTTC.

The V and J genes are TRBV20-1 and TRBJ2-1; the D gene is possibly TRBD2 (7 bases). Germline CDR1 reads DFQATT; CDR2 reads SNEGSKA (reference sequence). The V gene lost 3 bases and the J gene lost 0 bases, with 15 bases spanning the gap. CDR3 length: 16 amino acids. The CDR3 DNA reads as TGCAGTGCTAGGCGCATTCGGGGGGCCTCCTACAATGAGCAGTTCTTC. Protein product: CSARRIRGASYNEQFF.

This clonotype showed up just a few times. This chain uses TRBV5-1 with TRBJ2-2; D gene unclear. V lost 3 bases, J lost 6 bases, and 12 bases lay in between. Germline assignment: CDR1 SGHRS and CDR2 YFSETQ. This CDR3 spans 14 amino acids. The CDR3 sequence is CASSSLPAAGELFF. The CDR3, as DNA: TGCGCCAGCAGCTCCCTCCCGGCAGCCGGGGAGCTGTTTTTT.

This CDR3 reads CSAGSGASGIYNEQFF. The CDR3 DNA sequence: TGCAGTGCTGGGTCTGGAGCTAGCGGGATCTACAATGAGCAGTTCTTC. This rearrangement joins TRBV20-1 to TRBJ2-1, with TRBD2 matching over 9 bases. The CDR3 has 16 amino acids. V lost 5 bases to trimming and J lost 3 bases; unmatched junction nucleotides: 11. CDR1 is DFQATT and CDR2 is SNEGSKA in the germline V gene (reference sequence).